These 2 T cell receptor beta chains were all obtained from the same sample, sequenced in a study of response to subunit inactivated influenza vaccine. TCRdb reanalysed the RT-PCR reads using MiXCR and keeps one entry per CDR3 protein. Of approximately 500,000 distinct CDR3 sequences in the sample, around 13% are singletons; the top ten hold more than 9.5%. The sample here was PBMCs from blood, taken 11 to 12 days after vaccination. The receptor set was obtained from a man aged 50-60 years who received an inactivated influenza vaccine.

This clonotype was counted many times. The chain couples TRBV7-2 to TRBJ2-1, with D maybe TRBD2 (5 bases). Per the germline V gene, CDR1 is SGHTA and CDR2 is FQGNSA. Trimming removed 5 bases at V and 4 bases at J, with 9 bases between. This CDR3 contains 13 residues. For the CDR3, the DNA is TGTGCCAGCAGCCCCGGGGTTTACAATGAGCAGTTCTTC. Translated: CASSPGVYNEQFF.

This clonotype was counted a few times. J is TRBJ2-3 and V is TRBV7-2; 9 bases are a match to TRBD2. The CDR3 runs 21 residues. Germline V gives CDR1 SGHTA, CDR2 FQGNSA. J gave up 1 base and V 0 bases, and 17 bases lay outside the gene matches. The CDR3 here is CASSLARRGGRYSSRTDTQYF. As DNA, the CDR3 is TGTGCCAGCAGCTTAGCGAGGCGGGGGGGCCGGTATTCGTCTCGCACAGATACGCAGTATTTT.